What follows are 25 T cell receptor beta chains derived from one specimen sequenced in a study of PD-L1 blockade in urothelial cancer. Time point defined: pretreatment peripheral blood. Sequencing was performed with immunoSEQ multiplex PCR; in TCRdb, only in-frame clones are kept and a portion is missing. The sample lists tens of thousands of clones, about three quarters occurring once. Sequenced material: PBMCs, taken around atezolizumab (anti-PD-L1) treatment. The receptor set was obtained from a man between 65 and 85 years old with urothelial cancer.

This chain joins TRBV7-3 and TRBJ2-3; TRBD2 aligns across 12 bases. Trimming at V came to 4 bases and at J to 6 bases, leaving 2 bases not matched to a gene. Per the germline V gene, CDR1 is SGHTA and CDR2 is FQGTGA. The CDR3 extends over 14 amino acids. In DNA form, the CDR3 reads TGTGCCAGCAGCTCGACTAGCGGGAGTGATACGCAGTATTTT. Translated, it gives CASSSTSGSDTQYF.

In this sample, this clone turned up once. The rearrangement links TRBV4-3 to TRBJ2-2, with 11 bases identical to TRBD2. The ends lost 1 base at V and 6 bases at J; junction bases unmatched: 10. This CDR3 has 18 amino acids. Germline V gene data show CDR1 as LGHNA and CDR2 as YSLEER. The CDR3 sequence is CASSQASTSGSGAGELFF. The CDR3 nucleotides read TGCGCCAGCAGCCAAGCCTCTACTAGCGGGAGTGGTGCCGGGGAGCTGTTTTTT.

The gene calls are TRBV7-3 and TRBJ2-1; TRBD2 matches at 10 bases. The V and J ends lost 8 bases and 7 bases, in that order; junction bases with no gene match: 17. This CDR3 region has 17 residues. Per the germline V gene, CDR1 is SGHTA and CDR2 is FQGTGA. CDR3 DNA: TGTGCCAGCTCCTCAACCCCCTCCCTAGCGGGAGTTAATGAGCAGTTCTTC. Residues: CASSSTPSLAGVNEQFF.

V gene TRBV9 combines with J gene TRBJ1-2; 10 bases are shared with TRBD1. The V and J ends lost 0 bases and 7 bases, in that order; junction bases with no gene match: 3. This CDR3 has 14 amino acids. CDR1 and CDR2 (germline): SGDLS, YYNGEE. This CDR3 is CASSVDWTGGGYTF. The CDR3 coding sequence is TGTGCCAGCAGCGTAGATTGGACAGGGGGTGGCTACACCTTC.

The V gene is TRBV7-2, the J gene TRBJ1-3; D perhaps matches TRBD1 (5 bases). This CDR3 has 14 residues. CDR1 and CDR2 from the germline V gene are SGHTA and FQGNSA. The germline V and J ends were trimmed by 0 bases and 3 bases, with 6 bases remaining between them. The CDR3 loop is CASSLAQGGNTIYF. The CDR3 bases are TGTGCCAGCAGCTTAGCTCAGGGTGGAAACACCATATATTTT.

This chain links TRBV6-1 with TRBJ1-2; TRBD1 might be the D (5 bases). The V end lost 2 bases, the J end lost 4 bases, and 14 bases lay between the germline ends. This CDR3 contains 15 residues. The germline V gene has CDR1 MNHNS and CDR2 SASEGT. This chain's CDR3 is CASSETRRRGYGYTF. In DNA, the CDR3 is TGTGCCAGCAGTGAAACCCGGCGGAGGGGCTATGGCTACACCTTC.

This chain joins TRBV28 and TRBJ2-1, with 12 bases identical to TRBD1. Germline CDR1 reads MDHEN; CDR2 reads SYDVKM. This CDR3 has 17 amino acids. V was clipped by 3 bases and J by 9 bases; unmatched bases: 12. CDR3 nucleotide sequence: TGTGCCAGCAGTTTGACTGGTCGGGACAGGGGGCTGTCTGAGCAGTTCTTC. This translates into CASSLTGRDRGLSEQFF.

J is TRBJ2-1 and V is TRBV11-3; 11 nucleotides align to TRBD2. Looked up from germline, CDR1 is SGHNT and CDR2 is YENEEA. V lost 5 bases and J lost 8; bases outside the gene matches: 8. CDR3 length equals 15 residues. CDR3: CASSLTSGSYDEQFF. DNA for the CDR3: TGTGCCAGCAGCCTAACTAGCGGGAGTTACGATGAGCAGTTCTTC.

This chain's CDR3 is CASSLEDSDKNYGYTF. The CDR3 nucleotides read TGTGCCAGCAGCTTAGAGGACAGTGATAAAAACTATGGCTACACCTTC. The V gene is TRBV13, the J gene TRBJ1-2; D is perhaps TRBD1 (6 bases). Germline lookup yields CDR1 PRHDT and CDR2 FYEKMQ (reference sequence). Deletions cut 1 base from V and 2 bases from J, with 14 bases between. CDR3 length equals 16 residues.

This clone was seen just once. CDR3 coding DNA: TGTGCCAGCAGCCGGGAAGATACGCAGTATTTT. Translation gives CASSREDTQYF. The chain joins TRBV5-8 to TRBJ2-3; D is perhaps TRBD2 (5 bases). This CDR3 region has 11 residues. Germline V gives CDR1 SGHTS, CDR2 YDEGEE. Trimming cost V 4 bases and J 5 bases, with 5 bases left between them.

In this sample, this clone turned up many times. This sequence joins TRBV7-2 and TRBJ2-7; D unresolved. CDR1 is SGHTA, CDR2 FQGNSA, per germline. Trimming cost V 1 base and J 2 bases, with 3 bases left between them. The CDR3 extends over 12 amino acids. CDR3 bases: TGTGCCAGCAGCTTAGTAACCTACGAGCAGTACTTC. Encoded protein: CASSLVTYEQYF.

V gene TRBV25-1 combines with J gene TRBJ2-5, with 11 nucleotides matching TRBD2. Germline-derived CDR1 and CDR2 are MGHDK and SYGVNS. This CDR3 has 16 amino acids. V lost 2 bases and J lost 5; bases outside the gene matches: 7. The CDR3 protein is CASSEGRASGGETQYF. The CDR3 DNA sequence: TGTGCCAGCAGTGAAGGGCGGGCTAGCGGGGGGGAGACCCAGTACTTC.

The gene calls are TRBV5-1 and TRBJ1-4; no reliable D call. Trimming took 4 bases from V and 0 from J, leaving 4 bases between them. Germline V gene sequence: CDR1 SGHRS, CDR2 YFSETQ. The CDR3 is 13 residues long. The CDR3: CASSPATNEKLFF. CDR3 DNA sequence: TGCGCCAGCAGCCCTGCAACTAATGAAAAACTGTTTTTT.

The J gene is TRBJ2-3, the V gene TRBV4-3; 9 bases align to TRBD1. The CDR3 extends over 15 amino acids. The J segment lost 0 bases and the V segment lost 4 bases, leaving 2 bases of the junction unmatched. Germline CDR1 LGHNA, CDR2 YSLEER. The CDR3 DNA follows: TGCGCCAGCAGCCCCGGACAGGGGAGCACAGATACGCAGTATTTT. This sequence encodes CASSPGQGSTDTQYF.

This clone has only a few counts. This chain links TRBV10-3 with TRBJ2-6; the D is unclear. Germline V CDR1 and CDR2: ENHRY, SYGVKD. The germline V and J ends were trimmed by 2 bases and 0 bases, with 5 bases remaining between them. CDR3 size: 15 residues. DNA for the CDR3: TGTGCCATCAGTGAGGAGATCTCTGGGGCCAACGTCCTGACTTTC. It specifies CAISEEISGANVLTF.

This clone came up once. Here the CDR3 reads CASSRLAGGTDTQYF. Here the CDR3 DNA reads TGTGCCAGCAGTCGACTAGCGGGGGGCACAGATACGCAGTATTTT. The gene calls are TRBV6-1 and TRBJ2-3, with 12 bases identical to TRBD2. Per germline, CDR1 MNHNS and CDR2 SASEGT. CDR3 length equals 15 residues. The V segment lost 5 bases and the J segment 1 base; nucleotides outside the gene matches: 1.

The chain recombines TRBV4-3 with TRBJ2-5; D call uncertain. Germline V gives CDR1 LGHNA, CDR2 YSLEER. CDR3 size: 16 residues. V was shortened by 0 bases and J by 3 bases, with 14 bases between the two germline ends. The CDR3 spells CASSQDASFGKETQYF. CDR3 sequence (DNA): TGCGCCAGCAGCCAAGACGCCAGTTTTGGTAAAGAGACCCAGTACTTC.

This clone was recorded only once. The chain carries TRBV5-6 and TRBJ1-1; D is undetermined. There are 12 residues in the CDR3. Germline V lookup: CDR1 SGHDT, CDR2 YYEEEE. V was clipped by 2 bases and J by 7 bases, with 9 bases between them. CDR3 loop: CASSFNGGEAFF. The CDR3 nucleotides read TGTGCCAGCAGCTTCAACGGCGGTGAAGCTTTCTTT.

The genes are TRBV4-2 and TRBJ1-1; tentatively, D is TRBD1 (5 bases). CDR1 LGHNA and CDR2 YNFKEQ come from the germline V gene. The CDR3 sequence is 13 residues long. The V end was cut by 5 bases, the J end by 5 bases, with 12 bases between. CDR3 sequence: CASSSGRGTEAFF. The CDR3 nucleotides are TGTGCCAGCAGCTCCGGGCGGGGGACTGAAGCTTTCTTT.

The chain links TRBV18 to TRBJ1-2; D is possibly TRBD1 (5 bases). Trimming shortened V by 5 bases and J by 6 bases, and 16 bases separated the two germline ends. CDR1 and CDR2 from the germline V gene are KGHSH and LQKENI. This CDR3 has 14 residues. The CDR3 sequence is CASSSDQGYDGYTF. The CDR3 DNA reads as TGTGCCAGCTCATCAGACCAGGGTTACGATGGCTACACCTTC.

This chain links TRBV29-1 with TRBJ2-2, with TRBD2 identical over 8 bases. CDR1 is SQVTM and CDR2 is ANQGSEA in the germline V gene. The CDR3 loop spans 14 amino acids. V shed 7 bases, J shed 1 base, and the junction held 5 bases outside the gene matches. The CDR3, as DNA: TGCAGCGCCGCCGGGGGGGGGAACACCGGGGAGCTGTTTTTT. It translates to CSAAGGGNTGELFF.

The rearrangement uses TRBV5-5 and TRBJ2-1; the match to TRBD2 covers 7 bases. This CDR3 spans 14 amino acids. Germline loops: CDR1 SGHKS, CDR2 YYEKEE (reference sequence). Trimming removed 7 bases from V and 3 bases from J; junction bases left unmatched: 7. CDR3: CASVREDIYNEQFF. CDR3 sequence (DNA): TGTGCCAGCGTCCGGGAGGACATCTACAATGAGCAGTTCTTC.

Only a few counts were recorded for this clone. The chain is built from TRBV6-6 and TRBJ2-1; possible D gene TRBD1, 6 bases. Per germline, CDR1 MNHNY and CDR2 SVGAGI (reference sequence). The CDR3 consists of 15 residues. V shed 2 bases and J shed 4 bases, with 12 bases lying between them. CDR3 sequence (DNA): TGTGCCAGCAGTTACGGGGGCCCGGGGTACAATGAGCAGTTCTTC. The encoded protein is CASSYGGPGYNEQFF.

This clone has only a few counts. The gene calls are TRBV7-2 and TRBJ1-5; 7 bases fit TRBD1. The V segment lost 5 bases and the J segment 6 bases; nucleotides outside the gene matches: 10. CDR3 length equals 15 residues. The germline CDR1 and CDR2 sequences are SGHTA and FQGNSA. The CDR3 DNA reads as TGTGCCAGCAGCCAATCCAACAGGGGAGCTCAGCCCCAGCATTTT. It specifies CASSQSNRGAQPQHF.

V usage is TRBV10-3 and J usage is TRBJ2-7; TRBD1 matches 9 bases. V lost 3 bases to trimming and J lost 0 bases; unmatched junction nucleotides: 6. CDR1 is ENHRY and CDR2 is SYGVKD in the germline V gene. The CDR3 consists of 16 residues. The DNA for the CDR3 is TGTGCCATCAGTGATGGGGGACAGGGATCCTCCTACGAGCAGTACTTC. Protein sequence: CAISDGGQGSSYEQYF.